This TCR beta chain is drawn from a study of blood T cell repertoires in COVID-19. Membership in each cohort depended on participant-reported clinical history. Sequencing was performed with immunoSEQ multiplex PCR; in TCRdb, only in-frame clones are kept and a portion is missing. This table holds a few hundred thousand clones, about 88% found once. V was clipped by 7 bases and J by 7 bases; unmatched bases: 11. Germline V lookup: CDR1 SGHRS, CDR2 YFSETQ. This CDR3 contains 14 residues. The sample comprised PBMCs or T cells enriched from blood (not recorded which). The source of this sequence is a woman aged 25-40 years who had recovered from COVID-19. The V call is TRBV5-1, the J call TRBJ1-2, with 9 bases fitting TRBD1. The CDR3 loop is CASDYSGQGSGYTF. CDR3 bases: TGCGCCAGCGACTACTCGGGACAGGGCTCTGGCTACACCTTC.